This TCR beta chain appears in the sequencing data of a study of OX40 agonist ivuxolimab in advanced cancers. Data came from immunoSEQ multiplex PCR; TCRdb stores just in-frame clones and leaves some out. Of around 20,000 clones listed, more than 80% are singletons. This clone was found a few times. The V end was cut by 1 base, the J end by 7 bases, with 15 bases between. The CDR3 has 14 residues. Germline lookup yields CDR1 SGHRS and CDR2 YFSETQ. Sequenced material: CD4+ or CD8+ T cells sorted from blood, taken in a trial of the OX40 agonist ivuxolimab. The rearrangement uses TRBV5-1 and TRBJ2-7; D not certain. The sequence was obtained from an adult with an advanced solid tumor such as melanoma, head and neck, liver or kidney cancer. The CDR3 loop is CASSLSPPMGEQYF. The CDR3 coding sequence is TGCGCCAGCAGCTTGTCCCCACCCATGGGGGAGCAGTACTTC.